Given below is one T cell receptor (beta chain) in context. The antigen remains unidentified. This table comes from immunoSEQ multiplex PCR, and its TCRdb copy is limited to in-frame clones, with some not included. The data contain 7,000 or so clones, 60% to 80% of them singletons. H&E slides confirmed each diagnosis, reviewed by two pathologists independently. This specimen belongs to a study of immune evolution from preneoplasia to lung adenocarcinoma. Overall study findings and caveats: Normal lung had highest clonality; later lesions appeared denser, more diverse.

This clonotype was obtained from a person aged 70 to 80 with lung adenocarcinoma. The sequencing sample was made of FFPE adjacent normal lung tissue.

The CDR3 sequence is CASSEQGSGEQYF. CDR3 bases: TGTGCCAGCAGTGAACAAGGATCGGGAGAGCAGTACTTC. The chain combines TRBV6-5 with TRBJ2-7, with D tentatively TRBD2 (5 bases). The CDR3 spans 13 residues. Trimming took off 5 bases at V and 7 bases at J, with 15 bases between the two ends. Germline CDR1 is MNHEY and CDR2 is SVGAGI.